The TCR beta chain under discussion was sequenced for a study of T cells in women clearing cervical HPV infection. Whole-study results and caveats: CIN3+ cases had significantly higher TCR repertoire richness than controls, but evenness did not differ. TRBV6-7 abundance was lower in cases than controls (around 0.1% versus 0.15%).

This CDR3 has 15 amino acids. CDR1 is SGHVS and CDR2 is FNYEAQ in the germline V gene. The V end was cut by 5 bases, the J end by 0 bases, with 10 bases between. TCR beta CDR3 amplified by multiplex PCR from roughly 1,300 ng genomic DNA. The protocol was immunoSEQ multiplex PCR, while the TCRdb copy is restricted to in-frame clones and leaves out a portion. The sample table sets out about 46,000 clones. All participants had a single incident cervical HPV16 infection, and prevalent HPV16 infections were excluded. Details on this clone: What it binds is unknown. The CDR3 extends 3 residues past the end of the read, so its final part is completed from the germline J gene.

The origin of this receptor is a woman between 18 and 75 years old with a cervical HPV16 infection that either progressed to CIN3+ or cleared (not recorded which). Sequencing was carried out using blood buffy coat. J is TRBJ1-4 and V is TRBV7-6; tentative D call: TRBD1 (5 bases). The CDR3 bases that were read are TGTGCCAGCAGCCTGGAAGGGGCAACTAATGAAAAA. It encodes CASSLEGATNEK. The full CDR3 sequence reads CASSLEGATNEKLFF. Based on the CDR3 plus reference TRBV7-6 and TRBJ1-4, the full variable domain is GAGVSQSPRYKVTKRGQDVALRCDPISGHVSLYWYRQALGQGPEFLTYFNYEAQQDKSGLPNDRFSAERPEGSISTLTIQRTEQRDSAMYRCASSLEGATNEKLFFGSGTQLSVL.